A single sample gave rise to the 18 T cell receptor beta chains below, sequenced in a study of blood T cell repertoires in COVID-19. Repertoires were generated with immunoSEQ multiplex PCR, while TCRdb's copy carries only in-frame clones and drops some. The table includes more than 95,000 clones, around 86% detected once. Sequencing used peripheral blood. Receptors were obtained from a human donor in a cohort sampled during active COVID-19.

The rearrangement links TRBV19 to TRBJ2-7, with D perhaps TRBD1 (6 bases). The CDR3 is 14 residues long. V was pared by 5 bases and J by 6 bases, with 17 bases between. Germline V CDR1 and CDR2: LNHDA, SQIVND (reference sequence). The CDR3 is CASSVNRDKGEQYF. Written as DNA, the CDR3 is TGTGCCAGTAGTGTAAACCGGGACAAGGGCGAGCAGTACTTC.

V and J are TRBV18 and TRBJ2-3; 9 bases fit TRBD1. The germline gives CDR1 KGHSH, CDR2 LQKENI. The J segment lost 6 bases and the V segment lost 5 bases, leaving 6 bases of the junction unmatched. The CDR3 loop spans 14 amino acids. CDR3 loop: CASSLNRGQDTQYF. The CDR3 nucleotides are TGTGCCAGCTCATTAAACAGGGGGCAGGATACGCAGTATTTT.

This clone was seen once. The CDR3 reads CASSPDLSSYEQYF. CDR3 coding DNA: TGTGCCAGCTCACCAGACTTGAGCTCCTACGAGCAGTACTTC. This chain uses TRBV18 with TRBJ2-7; D unclear. Trimming cost V 2 bases and J 0 bases, with 8 bases left between them. The CDR3 is made up of 14 amino acids. CDR1 is KGHSH, CDR2 LQKENI, per germline.

This rearrangement joins TRBV27 to TRBJ1-5, with a tentative D call TRBD1 (5 bases). V lost 6 bases, J lost 9 bases, and 6 bases lay in between. This CDR3 is built from 10 residues. Germline V gene sequence: CDR1 MNHEY, CDR2 SMNVEV (reference sequence). CDR3 DNA sequence: TGTGCCAGCAGGGGGGGGCCCCAGCATTTT. Translating it yields CASRGGPQHF.

The rearrangement links TRBV7-3 to TRBJ2-3; 9 bases are shared with TRBD1. Germline assignment: CDR1 SGHTA and CDR2 FQGTGA. The length of the CDR3 is 14 residues. With 5 bases clipped from V and 4 bases from J, the junction kept 4 bases outside the gene matches. The CDR3 spells CASSRQGGPDTQYF. CDR3 DNA sequence: TGTGCCAGCAGCCGACAGGGGGGGCCAGATACGCAGTATTTT.

The CDR3 DNA sequence: TGTGCCAGCAGCTTGTACCCCGGGACAGGGGGTGCCTATAATGAAAAACTGTTTTTT. Amino acid sequence: CASSLYPGTGGAYNEKLFF. This chain connects TRBV7-8 to TRBJ1-4, with TRBD1 identical over 11 bases. The CDR3 runs 19 residues. Germline CDR1 SGHVS, CDR2 FQNEAQ. V lost 3 bases, J lost 4 bases, and 13 bases stayed unmatched. Full variable domain (missing parts from reference TRBV7-8 and TRBJ1-4): GAGVSQSPRYKVAKRGQDVALRCDPISGHVSLFWYQQALGQGPEFLTYFQNEAQLDKSGLPSDRFFAERPEGSVSTLKIQRTQQEDSAVYLCASSLYPGTGGAYNEKLFFGSGTQLSVL.

The chain recombines TRBV5-8 with TRBJ2-7; TRBD2 agrees at 7 bases. Trimming removed 4 bases from V and 3 bases from J; junction bases left unmatched: 13. The CDR3 totals 16 residues. Germline V CDR1 and CDR2: SGHTS, YDEGEE. The CDR3 DNA sequence: TGTGCCAGCAGCACGTTGACTAGCTCTTTGCGCTACGAGCAGTACTTC. Protein product: CASSTLTSSLRYEQYF.

This rearrangement joins TRBV9 to TRBJ1-1, with 8 bases aligning to TRBD1. The J segment lost 0 bases and the V segment lost 7 bases, leaving 5 bases of the junction unmatched. This CDR3 region has 14 residues. The germline V gene encodes CDR1 SGDLS and CDR2 YYNGEE. The CDR3 bases are TGTGCCAGCTCAGGGGGCTACATGAACACTGAAGCTTTCTTT. It translates to CASSGGYMNTEAFF.

The chain is built from TRBV30 and TRBJ2-7; D might be TRBD1 (6 bases). The CDR3 spans 16 residues. The V gene's germline CDR1 is GTSNPN and CDR2 SVGIG (reference sequence). Trimming removed 0 bases from V and 0 bases from J, with 15 bases in between. The CDR3 here is CAWSVLLGTNSYEQYF. The CDR3 nucleotides read TGTGCCTGGAGTGTACTCTTAGGGACAAACTCCTACGAGCAGTACTTC.

The gene calls are TRBV28 and TRBJ2-5; 12 bases align to TRBD2. The trim removed 8 bases at V and 7 bases at J, leaving 5 bases unmatched. CDR1 is MDHEN and CDR2 is SYDVKM in the germline V gene. CDR3 length: 13 residues. CDR3 DNA sequence: TGTGCCAGCTTAACTAGCGGGGGGCGGACCCAGTACTTC. It specifies CASLTSGGRTQYF. The full variable domain, with the rest looked up from reference TRBV28 and TRBJ2-5, is DVKVTQSSRYLVKRTGEKVFLECVQDMDHENMFWYRQDPGLGLRLIYFSYDVKMKEKGDIPEGYSVSREKKERFSLILESASTNQTSMYLCASLTSGGRTQYFGPGTRLLVL.

This clone was seen just once. The chain has TRBV6-5 and TRBJ2-7, with a tentative D call TRBD1 (6 bases). Deletions cut 6 bases from V and 0 bases from J, with 15 bases between. CDR1 and CDR2 from the germline V gene are MNHEY and SVGAGI. The CDR3 covers 15 residues. This chain's CDR3 is CASRTTGTPSYEQYF. CDR3 sequence (DNA): TGTGCCAGCAGGACCACCGGGACACCCTCCTACGAGCAGTACTTC.

The V gene is TRBV7-2, the J gene TRBJ2-2; the D gene is possibly TRBD2 (5 bases). From germline, CDR1 is SGHTA and CDR2 FQGNSA. Trimming took 2 bases from V and 3 from J, leaving 10 bases between them. This CDR3 is 15 amino acids long. For the CDR3, the DNA is TGTGCCAGCAGCTTACGGGGTCTAGACACCGGGGAGCTGTTTTTT. This translates into CASSLRGLDTGELFF.

The chain has TRBV19 and TRBJ2-1; 12 bases are a match to TRBD2. Germline CDR1 and CDR2: LNHDA and SQIVND (reference sequence). V dropped 7 bases and J dropped 5; count of bases not matched to a gene: 9. The CDR3 length is 16 residues. The chain's CDR3 is CASNPLAGGTHNEQFF. DNA of the CDR3: TGTGCCAGTAACCCACTAGCGGGAGGTACCCACAATGAGCAGTTCTTC.

The chain links TRBV4-2 to TRBJ1-6; TRBD1 matches 8 bases. Germline assignment: CDR1 LGHNA and CDR2 YNFKEQ. The CDR3 runs 15 residues. V lost 7 bases and J lost 3; bases outside the gene matches: 5. CDR3 amino acids: CASNLTGGYNSPLHF. CDR3 DNA: TGTGCCAGCAACCTCACAGGGGGCTATAATTCACCCCTCCACTTT.

The chain couples TRBV30 to TRBJ1-5; no clear D gene. The germline V gene has CDR1 GTSNPN and CDR2 SVGIG (reference sequence). This CDR3 contains 14 residues. V was pared by 2 bases and J by 3 bases, with 11 bases between. The CDR3 region is CAWSSGRSNQPQHF. The CDR3 DNA reads TGTGCCTGGAGTTCGGGGAGGTCCAATCAGCCCCAGCATTTT.

The V gene is TRBV18, the J gene TRBJ2-5, with D possibly matching TRBD2 (6 bases). This CDR3 region has 15 residues. Trimming pared 3 bases from V and 0 bases from J, leaving 11 bases between. Germline lookup yields CDR1 KGHSH and CDR2 LQKENI. CDR3 residues: CASSPGTGDQETQYF. CDR3 coding DNA: TGTGCCAGCTCACCCGGGACGGGAGACCAAGAGACCCAGTACTTC.

The rearrangement uses TRBV5-1 and TRBJ2-3, with 13 bases that match TRBD2. Germline V gene lookup returns CDR1 SGHRS and CDR2 YFSETQ. This CDR3 has 18 amino acids. J lost 5 bases, V lost 2 bases, and 11 bases had no gene match. CDR3 residues: CASSFPDRTSGSRDTQYF. The CDR3 coding sequence is TGCGCCAGCAGCTTCCCTGACCGGACTAGCGGGAGTCGAGATACGCAGTATTTT.

This rearrangement joins TRBV5-1 to TRBJ2-7; the match to TRBD1 covers 8 bases. Per germline, CDR1 SGHRS and CDR2 YFSETQ. This CDR3 has 15 residues. The trim removed 1 base at V and 6 bases at J, leaving 9 bases unmatched. DNA of the CDR3: TGCGCCAGCAGCTTGTCACAAGGGACAGGCCGCGAGCAGTACTTC. This sequence encodes CASSLSQGTGREQYF.